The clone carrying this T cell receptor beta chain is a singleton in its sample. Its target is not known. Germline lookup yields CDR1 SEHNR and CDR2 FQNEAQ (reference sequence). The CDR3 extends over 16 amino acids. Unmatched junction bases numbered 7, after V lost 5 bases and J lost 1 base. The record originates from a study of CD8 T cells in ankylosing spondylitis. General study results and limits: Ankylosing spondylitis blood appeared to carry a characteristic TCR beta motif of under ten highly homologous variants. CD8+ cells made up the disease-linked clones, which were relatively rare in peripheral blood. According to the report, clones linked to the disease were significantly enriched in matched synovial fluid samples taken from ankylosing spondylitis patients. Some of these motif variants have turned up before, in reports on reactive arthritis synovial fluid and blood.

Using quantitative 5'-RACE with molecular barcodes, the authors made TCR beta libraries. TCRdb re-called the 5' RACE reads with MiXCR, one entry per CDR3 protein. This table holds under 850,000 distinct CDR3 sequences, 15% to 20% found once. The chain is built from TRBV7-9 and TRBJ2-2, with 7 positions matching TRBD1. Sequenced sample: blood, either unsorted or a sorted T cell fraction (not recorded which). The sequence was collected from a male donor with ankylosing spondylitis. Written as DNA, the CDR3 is TGTGCCAGCAGCGCTCTGACAGGGATGAACACCGGGGAGCTGTTTTTT. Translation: CASSALTGMNTGELFF. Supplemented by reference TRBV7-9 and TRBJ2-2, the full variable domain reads DTGVSQNPRHKITKRGQNVTFRCDPISEHNRLYWYRQTLGQGPEFLTYFQNEAQLEKSRLLSDRFSAERPKGSFSTLEIQRTEQGDSAMYLCASSALTGMNTGELFFGEGSRLTVL.